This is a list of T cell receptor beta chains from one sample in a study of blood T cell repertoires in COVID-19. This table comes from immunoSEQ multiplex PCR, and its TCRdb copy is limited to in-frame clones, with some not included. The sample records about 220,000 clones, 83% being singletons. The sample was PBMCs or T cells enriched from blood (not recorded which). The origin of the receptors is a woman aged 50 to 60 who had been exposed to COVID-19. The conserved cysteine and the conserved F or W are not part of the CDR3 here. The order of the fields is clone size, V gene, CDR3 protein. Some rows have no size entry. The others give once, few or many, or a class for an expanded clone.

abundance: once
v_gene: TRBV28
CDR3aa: ASSTGGPPGTEAF

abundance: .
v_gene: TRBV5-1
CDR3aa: ASSSDRVQETQY

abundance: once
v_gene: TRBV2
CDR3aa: ASGRGFNQPQH

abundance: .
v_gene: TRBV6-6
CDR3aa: ASSYGEGNQPQH

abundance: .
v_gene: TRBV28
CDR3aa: ASSLRNTEAF

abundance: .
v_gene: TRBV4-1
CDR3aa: ASSQDVGRETQY

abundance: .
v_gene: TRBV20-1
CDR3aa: SASSRAHYEQY

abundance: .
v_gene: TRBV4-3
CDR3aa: ASSRQTTGTGGRPYEQY

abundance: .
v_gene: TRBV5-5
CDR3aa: ASSYSGRGNQPQH

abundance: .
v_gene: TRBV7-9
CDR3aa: ASSLDRGGVGAQY

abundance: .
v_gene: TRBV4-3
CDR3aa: ASSQDPGTGPDTQY

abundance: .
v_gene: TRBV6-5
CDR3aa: ASSSLGRSPLH

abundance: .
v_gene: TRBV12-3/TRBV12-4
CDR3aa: ASSLSRDGYT

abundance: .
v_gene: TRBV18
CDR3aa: ASSPPVELAGGWSYNEQF

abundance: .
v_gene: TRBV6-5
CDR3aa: ASSYGRVGYNSPLH

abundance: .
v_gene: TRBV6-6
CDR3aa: ASSSSGTQY

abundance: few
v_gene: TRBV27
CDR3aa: ASSQKVNTGELF

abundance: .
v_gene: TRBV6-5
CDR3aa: ASSYSGQGNSPLH

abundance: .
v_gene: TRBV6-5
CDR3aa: ASSYGQGHSTEAF

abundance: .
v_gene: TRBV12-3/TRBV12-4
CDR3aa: ASSWGLGELF

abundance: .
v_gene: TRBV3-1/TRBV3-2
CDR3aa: ASSLTGGVVNYGYT

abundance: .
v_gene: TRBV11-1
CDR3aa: ASSARLGGITEAF

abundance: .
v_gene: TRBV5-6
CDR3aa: ASSLGQFNEKLF

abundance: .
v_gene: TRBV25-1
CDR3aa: ATTTGPPAEAF

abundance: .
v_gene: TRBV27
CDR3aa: ASSRDRVLEQY

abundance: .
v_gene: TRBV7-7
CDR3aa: ASSLAAGGIGSGELF

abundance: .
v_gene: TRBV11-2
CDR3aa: ASSFPAGGTSDTQY

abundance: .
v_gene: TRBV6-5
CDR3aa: ASSPKPAGTEAF

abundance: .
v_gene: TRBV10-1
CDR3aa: ASSDPGLAGDNEQF

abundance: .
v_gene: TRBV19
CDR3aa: ASTLGGGPTTNEKLF

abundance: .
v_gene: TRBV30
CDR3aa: AWSPGQGIYQPQH

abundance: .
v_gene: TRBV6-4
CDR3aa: ASNPGGSGGADTQY

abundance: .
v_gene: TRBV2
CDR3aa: ASSKRGRGEKLF

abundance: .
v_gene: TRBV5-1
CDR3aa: ASSLRGQGALNTEAF

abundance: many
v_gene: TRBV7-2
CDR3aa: ASSEGGETQY

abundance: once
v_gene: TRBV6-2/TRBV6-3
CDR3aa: ASSSWDAGRDTQY

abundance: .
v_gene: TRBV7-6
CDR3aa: ASSSRVGLAAPNEQF

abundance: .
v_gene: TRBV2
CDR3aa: ASRLTGGNSPLH

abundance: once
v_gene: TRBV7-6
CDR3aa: ASSSYRTSGGEQY

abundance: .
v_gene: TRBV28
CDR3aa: ASSSSGETQY

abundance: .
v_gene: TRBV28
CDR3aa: ASSPGGGETQY

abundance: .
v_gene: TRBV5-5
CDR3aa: ASSLAGRGSAF

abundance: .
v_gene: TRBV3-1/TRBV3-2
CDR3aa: ASSQAGRPMTSNEKLF

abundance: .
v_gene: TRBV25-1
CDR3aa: ASSSPGSPLH